The rows below give T cell receptor beta chains drawn from one sample of a study of blood T cell repertoires in COVID-19. Clones were sequenced by immunoSEQ multiplex PCR, and TCRdb holds only the in-frame ones, with some missing. The data hold over 40,000 clones, with 92% observed a single time. Material for sequencing was peripheral blood. These receptors all stem from a human donor in a cohort sampled during active COVID-19. Each CDR3 is given with its conserved first and last residue. A D gene is named only where the DNA matches it firmly. A row's size may be missing; if present it is once, few, many or a size class.

d_call	cdr3_length	clone_size	v_call	j_call	cdr3_nt	cdr3_aa
TRBD1	15	NA	TRBV10-3	TRBJ2-7	TGTGCCATCAGTGGGCGGACAGGGGTTACCTACGAGCAGTACTTC	CAISGRTGVTYEQYF
NA	15	NA	TRBV9	TRBJ2-1	TGTGCCAGCAGCGTAGAACAGGACTCCTACAATGAGCAGTTCTTC	CASSVEQDSYNEQFF
TRBD2	14	NA	TRBV7-2	TRBJ2-5	TGTGCCAGCAGGTCTAGCGGGGGCAAAGAGACCCAGTACTTC	CASRSSGGKETQYF
TRBD1	14	NA	TRBV5-8	TRBJ1-2	TGTGCCAGCAGCTACACACAGGGGGCGCGTGGCTACACCTTC	CASSYTQGARGYTF
TRBD1	15	NA	TRBV5-4	TRBJ1-2	TGTGCCAGCAGTACCACGGGACAGTTTAACTATGGCTACACCTTC	CASSTTGQFNYGYTF
NA	18	NA	TRBV7-6	TRBJ2-7	TGTGCCAGCAGCCGTGGATCACCAGGAGGCGGAAGCTCCTACGAGCAGTACTTC	CASSRGSPGGGSSYEQYF
TRBD1	12	NA	TRBV10-3	TRBJ2-1	TGTGCCATCAGTAGGACAGGCCAAGGGCAGTTCTTC	CAISRTGQGQFF
NA	13	NA	TRBV7-2	TRBJ2-7	TGTGCCAGCAGCTTAGCTCGGGAATCCGAGCAGTACTTC	CASSLARESEQYF
NA	15	once	TRBV4-3	TRBJ2-6	TGCGCCAGCAGCGACCTCAGGGGTGGGGCCAACGTCCTGACTTTC	CASSDLRGGANVLTF
NA	14	NA	TRBV19	TRBJ2-1	TGTGCCACCCTACCCCAGGGCGGACACAATGAGCAGTTCTTC	CATLPQGGHNEQFF
NA	14	NA	TRBV6-5	TRBJ2-7	TGTGCCAGCAAGTGGGGCGGCGGACCCTACGAGCAGTACTTC	CASKWGGGPYEQYF